This T cell receptor beta chain was recorded in a study of identical twins. Study outcomes and limitations: Models underpredicted monozygotic twin sharing of out-of-frame TCR alpha. Cross-sectional statistical analysis, not tracking of the same donors, underpinned the conclusions.

Through template switching, a universal primer site was introduced, and the cDNA contained unique molecular identifiers. TCRdb passed the 5' RACE reads through MiXCR, listing each CDR3 protein once. The profile covers 450,000 or so distinct CDR3 sequences, with roughly 20% appearing a single time and 9% to 15% taken by the ten largest. For this clonotype: Its antigen is still unknown.

Sequencing was performed on naive T cells sorted from blood. This clonotype was sampled from a man aged 50-60 years in good health.

CDR3 sequence (DNA): TGTGCCTGGAGCCAAGTTAGCAATCAGCCCCAGCATTTT. Protein sequence: CAWSQVSNQPQHF. V usage is TRBV30 and J usage is TRBJ1-5; D not certain. The CDR3 is 13 amino acids. Per the germline V gene, CDR1 is GTSNPN and CDR2 is SVGIG (reference sequence). Trimming cost V 3 bases and J 0 bases, with 6 bases left between them.